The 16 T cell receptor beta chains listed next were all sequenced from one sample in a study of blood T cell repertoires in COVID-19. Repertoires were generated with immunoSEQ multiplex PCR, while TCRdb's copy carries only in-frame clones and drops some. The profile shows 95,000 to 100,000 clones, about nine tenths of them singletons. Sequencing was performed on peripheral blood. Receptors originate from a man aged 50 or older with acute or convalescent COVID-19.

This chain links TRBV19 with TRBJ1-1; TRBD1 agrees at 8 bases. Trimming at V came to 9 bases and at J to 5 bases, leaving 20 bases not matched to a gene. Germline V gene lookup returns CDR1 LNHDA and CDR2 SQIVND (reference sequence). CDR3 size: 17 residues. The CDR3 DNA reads TGTGCCAGCCGCCGTGATCGGACAGGGAGAGTTGGGACTGAAGCTTTCTTT. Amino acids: CASRRDRTGRVGTEAFF.

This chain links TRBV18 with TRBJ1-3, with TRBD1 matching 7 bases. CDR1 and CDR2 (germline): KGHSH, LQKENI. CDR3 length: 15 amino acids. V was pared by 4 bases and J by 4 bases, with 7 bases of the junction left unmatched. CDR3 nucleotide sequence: TGTGCCAGCTCACTGGACAGGTCGTCCGGAAACACCATATATTTT. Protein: CASSLDRSSGNTIYF.

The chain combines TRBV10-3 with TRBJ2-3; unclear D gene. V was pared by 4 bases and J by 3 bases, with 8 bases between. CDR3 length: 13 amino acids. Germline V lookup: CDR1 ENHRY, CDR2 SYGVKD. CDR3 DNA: TGTGCCATCAGTGTTCTTAGAACAGATACGCAGTATTTT. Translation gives CAISVLRTDTQYF.

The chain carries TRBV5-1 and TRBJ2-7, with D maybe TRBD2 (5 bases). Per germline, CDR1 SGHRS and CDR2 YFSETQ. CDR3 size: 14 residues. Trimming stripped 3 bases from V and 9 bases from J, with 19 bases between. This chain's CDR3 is CASSSGRADEVQYF. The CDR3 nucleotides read TGCGCCAGCAGCTCCGGGCGGGCCGACGAGGTGCAGTACTTC.

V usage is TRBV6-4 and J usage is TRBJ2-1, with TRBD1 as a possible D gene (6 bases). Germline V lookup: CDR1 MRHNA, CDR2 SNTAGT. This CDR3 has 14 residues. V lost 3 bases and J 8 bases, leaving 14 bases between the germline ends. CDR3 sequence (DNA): TGTGCCAGCAGTGATATGGACAGTATGCATGAGCAGTTCTTC. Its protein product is CASSDMDSMHEQFF.

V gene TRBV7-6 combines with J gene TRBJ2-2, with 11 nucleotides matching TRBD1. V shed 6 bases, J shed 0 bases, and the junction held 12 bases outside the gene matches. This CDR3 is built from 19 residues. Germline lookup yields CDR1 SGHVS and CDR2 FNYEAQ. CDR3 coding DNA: TGTGCCAGCAGTCATAGAGGGACAGGGGGTGCCGCGAACACCGGGGAGCTGTTTTTT. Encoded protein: CASSHRGTGGAANTGELFF.

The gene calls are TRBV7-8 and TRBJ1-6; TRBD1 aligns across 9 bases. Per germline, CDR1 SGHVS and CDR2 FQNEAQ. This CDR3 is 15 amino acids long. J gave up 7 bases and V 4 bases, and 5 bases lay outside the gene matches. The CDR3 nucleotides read TGTGCCAGCAGCTCCGGCGGGACAGGGAATTCACCCCTCCACTTT. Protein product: CASSSGGTGNSPLHF.

This CDR3 is CASHSGTGGYNGYTF. CDR3 nucleotide sequence: TGTGCCAGCCATTCCGGGACAGGGGGCTATAATGGCTACACCTTC. The V call is TRBV5-4, the J call TRBJ1-2; 12 nucleotides match TRBD1. CDR3 length: 15 residues. Per germline, CDR1 SGHNT and CDR2 YYREEE (reference sequence). With 7 bases clipped from V and 6 bases from J, the junction kept 10 bases outside the gene matches.

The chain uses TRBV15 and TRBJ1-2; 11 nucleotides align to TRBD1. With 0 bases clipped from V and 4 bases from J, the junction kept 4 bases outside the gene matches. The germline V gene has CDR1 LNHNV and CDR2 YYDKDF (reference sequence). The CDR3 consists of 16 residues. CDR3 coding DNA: TGTGCCACCAGCAGAGATGGGGGACAGGGGGGCTATGGCTACACCTTC. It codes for CATSRDGGQGGYGYTF.

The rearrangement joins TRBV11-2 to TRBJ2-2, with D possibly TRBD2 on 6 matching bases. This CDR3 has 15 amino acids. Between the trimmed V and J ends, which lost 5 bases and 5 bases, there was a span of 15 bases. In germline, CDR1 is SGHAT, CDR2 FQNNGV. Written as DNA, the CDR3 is TGTGCCAGCAGCCTGAGGAGGGTAGGGACCGGGGAGCTGTTTTTT. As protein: CASSLRRVGTGELFF.

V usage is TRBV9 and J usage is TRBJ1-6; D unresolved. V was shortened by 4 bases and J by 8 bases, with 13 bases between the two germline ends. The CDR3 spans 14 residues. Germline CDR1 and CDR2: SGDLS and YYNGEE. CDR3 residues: CASSRQLGDSPLHF. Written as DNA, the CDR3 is TGTGCCAGCAGCCGCCAGCTCGGGGATTCACCCCTCCACTTT.

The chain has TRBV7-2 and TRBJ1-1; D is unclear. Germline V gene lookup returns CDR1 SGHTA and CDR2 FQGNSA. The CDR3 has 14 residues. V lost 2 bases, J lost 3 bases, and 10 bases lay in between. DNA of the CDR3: TGTGCCAGCAGCTTAATTCCGGGTTACACTGAAGCTTTCTTT. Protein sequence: CASSLIPGYTEAFF.

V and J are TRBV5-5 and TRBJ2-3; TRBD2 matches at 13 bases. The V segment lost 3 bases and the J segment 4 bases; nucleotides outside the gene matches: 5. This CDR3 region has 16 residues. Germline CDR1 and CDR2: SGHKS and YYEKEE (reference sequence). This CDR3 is CASSSSGTSGADTQYF. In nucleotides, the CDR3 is TGTGCCAGCAGCTCCTCCGGGACTAGCGGGGCAGATACGCAGTATTTT. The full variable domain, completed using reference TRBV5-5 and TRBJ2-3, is DAGVTQSPTHLIKTRGQQVTLRCSPISGHKSVSWYQQVLGQGPQFIFQYYEKEERGRGNFPDRFSARQFPNYSSELNVNALLLGDSALYLCASSSSGTSGADTQYFGPGTRLTVL.

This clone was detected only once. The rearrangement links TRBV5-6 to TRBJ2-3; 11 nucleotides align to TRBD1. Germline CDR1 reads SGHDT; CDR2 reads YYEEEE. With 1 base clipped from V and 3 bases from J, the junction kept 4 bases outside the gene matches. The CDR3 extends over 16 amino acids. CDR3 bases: TGTGCCAGCAGCTTGTGGACAGGGGGCCGGACAGATACGCAGTATTTT. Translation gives CASSLWTGGRTDTQYF.

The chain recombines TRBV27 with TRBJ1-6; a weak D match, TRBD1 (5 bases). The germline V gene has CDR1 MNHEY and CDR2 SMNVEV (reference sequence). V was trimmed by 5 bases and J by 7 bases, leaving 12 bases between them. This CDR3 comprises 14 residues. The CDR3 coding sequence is TGTGCCAGCAGTCCTCGGGAGGGGAATTCACCCCTCCACTTT. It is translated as CASSPREGNSPLHF.

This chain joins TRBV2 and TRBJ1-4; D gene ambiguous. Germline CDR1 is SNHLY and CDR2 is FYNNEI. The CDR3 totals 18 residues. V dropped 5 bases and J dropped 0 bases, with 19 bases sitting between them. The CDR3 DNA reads TGTGCCAGCAGTTCGGCGATGTACAGCACTGCAACTAATGAAAAACTGTTTTTT. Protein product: CASSSAMYSTATNEKLFF.